This T cell receptor beta chain came from a study of tumor-infiltrating lymphocytes in localized non-small cell lung cancer (dated by TCRdb to about 2021). Study-level background: Patients whose samples were collected after neoadjuvant chemotherapy, as well as both smokers and never-smokers and several histologies, were included in the cohort. Resected tumor tissue and uninvolved lung tissue described as non-adjacent to the tumor were contributed by each patient, with both tissues obtained from the same patient. Alongside flow cytometry, multiplex immunofluorescence, RNA-seq, exome sequencing and proteomics, TCR sequencing was applied to the same patients as one of several integrated assays. The overall ICON cohort was composed of 140 or so surgical patients with localized non-small cell lung cancer whose tumors were resected. The paired tumor versus uninvolved lung comparison of immunoSEQ T-cell fraction included 55 patients. Points the paper makes about the study in general: Because different assays used different pieces of the same tissue, intratumor heterogeneity could not be separated from technical variation. Consistent with immunofluorescence CD3 counts, TCRbeta sequencing supported greater T cell infiltration in tumors than in uninvolved lung tissue. Assay coverage differed among patients according to how much tissue was available, so only a subset of the cohort had TCR sequencing. TCR-derived T-cell fraction did not differ between the flow cytometry-defined immunotypes IM1 (good prognosis) and IM2 (poor prognosis).

Patient enrollment in ICON started in early 2016, and the final patient was enrolled in the second half of 2018. From a subcohort of approximately 76 patients, fresh tumor and matched uninvolved tissue were collected for in-depth immune analyses, including TCR sequencing. No cell sorting was done, and TCR sequencing was instead run on DNA isolated from bulk tissue. This clone turned up a few times. What this receptor recognizes is not known. Per-base qualities were not stored, and no clone one base away is much larger. The CDR3 runs 16 amino acids, cysteine and phenylalanine included. Just CDR3 DNA is preserved here, 48 bases in frame from base 1. At the junction V is shortened by 7 bases and J by 5 bases, with 18 bases in between. CDR1 and CDR2 (SNHLY, FYNNEI) derive from the germline V gene. The immunoSEQ assay used for TCR sequencing gave the T-cell fraction in both tumor and uninvolved lung tissue. The authors processed their data as follows. For survival analysis, patients were divided into high (upper tertile) and low (lower two tertiles) T-cell fraction groups, which were compared by log-rank test. A signed-rank test was used to test differences in T-cell fraction between paired tumor and uninvolved lung samples. Imported from immuneACCESS, the table was reduced by TCRdb to in-frame sequences with V and J called. These copies leave out some clones; in studies compared against another copy, an unresolved V gene accounts for under half, and the cause of the remainder is not known. V and J calls and clone size come straight from that table; D and trimming were deduced from the DNA. Recorded for this sample are approximately 1,600 clones; roughly 34% of them occurred a single time. Clones ranked in the top ten supply about 15% of the sample.

The chain was built from TRBV2 and TRBJ2-6, with no confident D gene call. This receptor was obtained from a human donor with non-small cell lung cancer. The specimen sequenced was uninvolved lung tissue not adjacent to the tumor. The CDR3 region: CASTWVQIPWANVLTF. The base sequence is TGTGCCAGCACCTGGGTCCAGATACCTTGGGCCAACGTCCTGACTTTC.